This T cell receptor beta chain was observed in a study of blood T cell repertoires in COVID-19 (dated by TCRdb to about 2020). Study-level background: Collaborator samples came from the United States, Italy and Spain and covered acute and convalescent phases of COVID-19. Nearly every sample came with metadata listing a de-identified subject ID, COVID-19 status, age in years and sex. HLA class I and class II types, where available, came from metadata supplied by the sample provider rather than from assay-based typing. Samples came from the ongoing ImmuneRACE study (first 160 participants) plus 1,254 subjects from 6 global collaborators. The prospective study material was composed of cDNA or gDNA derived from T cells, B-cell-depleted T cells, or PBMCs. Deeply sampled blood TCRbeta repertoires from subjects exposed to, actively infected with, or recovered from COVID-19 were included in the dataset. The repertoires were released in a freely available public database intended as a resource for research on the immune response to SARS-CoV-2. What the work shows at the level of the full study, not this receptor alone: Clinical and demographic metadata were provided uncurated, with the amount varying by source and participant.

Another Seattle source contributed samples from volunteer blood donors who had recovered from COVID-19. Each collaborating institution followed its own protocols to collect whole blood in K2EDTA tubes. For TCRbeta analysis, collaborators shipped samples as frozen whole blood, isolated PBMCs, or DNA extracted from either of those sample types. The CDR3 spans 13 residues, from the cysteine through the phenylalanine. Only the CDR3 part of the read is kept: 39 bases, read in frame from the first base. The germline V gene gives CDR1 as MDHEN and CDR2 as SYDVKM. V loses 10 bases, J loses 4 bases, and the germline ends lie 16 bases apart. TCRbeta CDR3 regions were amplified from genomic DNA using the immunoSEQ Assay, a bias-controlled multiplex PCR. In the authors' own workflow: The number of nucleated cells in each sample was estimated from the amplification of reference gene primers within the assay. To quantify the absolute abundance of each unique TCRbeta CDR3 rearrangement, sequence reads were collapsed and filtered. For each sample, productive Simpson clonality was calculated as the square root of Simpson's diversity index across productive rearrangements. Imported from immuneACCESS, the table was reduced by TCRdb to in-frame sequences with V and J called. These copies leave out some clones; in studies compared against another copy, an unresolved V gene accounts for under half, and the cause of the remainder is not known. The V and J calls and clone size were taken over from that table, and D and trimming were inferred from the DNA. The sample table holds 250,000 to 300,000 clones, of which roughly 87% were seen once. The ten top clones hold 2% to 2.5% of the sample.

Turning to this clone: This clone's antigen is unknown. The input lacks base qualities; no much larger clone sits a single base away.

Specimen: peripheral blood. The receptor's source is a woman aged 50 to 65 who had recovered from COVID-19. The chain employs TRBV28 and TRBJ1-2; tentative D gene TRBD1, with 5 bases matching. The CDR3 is CATLNRGTYGYTF. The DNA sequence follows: TGTGCCACCCTCAACCGGGGGACCTATGGCTACACCTTC.